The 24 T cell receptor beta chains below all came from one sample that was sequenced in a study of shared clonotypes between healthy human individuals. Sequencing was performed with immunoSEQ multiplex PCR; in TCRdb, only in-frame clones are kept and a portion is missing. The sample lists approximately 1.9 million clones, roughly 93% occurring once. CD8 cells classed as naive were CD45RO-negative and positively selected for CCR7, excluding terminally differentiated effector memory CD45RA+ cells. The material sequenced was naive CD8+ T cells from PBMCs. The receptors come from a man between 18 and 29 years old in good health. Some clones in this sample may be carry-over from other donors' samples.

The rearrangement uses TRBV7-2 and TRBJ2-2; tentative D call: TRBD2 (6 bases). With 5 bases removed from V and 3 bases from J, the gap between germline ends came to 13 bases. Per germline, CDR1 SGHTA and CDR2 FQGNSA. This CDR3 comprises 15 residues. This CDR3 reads CASSRRRVDTGELFF. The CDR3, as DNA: TGTGCCAGCAGCCGCCGGAGGGTGGACACCGGGGAGCTGTTTTTT.

The DNA for the CDR3 is TGCAGCGTTTTGACAGGCGCCCCGCCAAACACCATATATTTT. Protein: CSVLTGAPPNTIYF. The chain couples TRBV29-1 to TRBJ1-3, with D maybe TRBD1 (6 bases). Germline CDR1 reads SQVTM; CDR2 reads ANQGSEA. This CDR3 has 14 residues. Deletions cut 5 bases from V and 6 bases from J, with 17 bases between.

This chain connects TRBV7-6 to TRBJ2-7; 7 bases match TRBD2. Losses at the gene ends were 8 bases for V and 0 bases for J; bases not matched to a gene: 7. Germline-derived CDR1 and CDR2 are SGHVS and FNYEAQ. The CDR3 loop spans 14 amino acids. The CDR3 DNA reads TGTGCCAGCGGGGGGGTGGATAACTCCTACGAGCAGTACTTC. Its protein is CASGGVDNSYEQYF. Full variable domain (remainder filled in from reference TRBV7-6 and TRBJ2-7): GAGVSQSPRYKVTKRGQDVALRCDPISGHVSLYWYRQALGQGPEFLTYFNYEAQQDKSGLPNDRFSAERPEGSISTLTIQRTEQRDSAMYRCASGGVDNSYEQYFGPGTRLTVT.

This CDR3 reads CASSSFEGPLSYEQYF. In DNA, the CDR3 is TGTGCCAGCAGCTCGTTTGAAGGCCCTCTCTCCTACGAGCAGTACTTC. J is TRBJ2-7 and V is TRBV5-6; D is unclear. Germline CDR1 reads SGHDT; CDR2 reads YYEEEE. The CDR3 spans 16 residues. Deletions cut 3 bases from V and 0 bases from J, with 16 bases between.

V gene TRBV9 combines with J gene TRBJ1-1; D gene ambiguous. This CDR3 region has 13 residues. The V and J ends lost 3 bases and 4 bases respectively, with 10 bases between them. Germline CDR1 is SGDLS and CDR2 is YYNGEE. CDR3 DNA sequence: TGTGCCAGCAGCGAGGCCCCTGGCACTGAAGCTTTCTTT. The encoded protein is CASSEAPGTEAFF.

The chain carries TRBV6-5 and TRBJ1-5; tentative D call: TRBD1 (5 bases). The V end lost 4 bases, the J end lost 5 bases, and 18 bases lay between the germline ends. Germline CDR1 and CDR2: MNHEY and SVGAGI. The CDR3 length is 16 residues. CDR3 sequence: CASSFGQPRGDQPQHF. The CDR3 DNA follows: TGTGCCAGCAGTTTCGGGCAACCGAGGGGAGATCAGCCCCAGCATTTT.

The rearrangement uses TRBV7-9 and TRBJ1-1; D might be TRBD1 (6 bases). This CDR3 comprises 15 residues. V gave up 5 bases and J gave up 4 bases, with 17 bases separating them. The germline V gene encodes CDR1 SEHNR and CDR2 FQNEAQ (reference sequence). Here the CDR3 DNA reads TGTGCCAGCAGCCTCGTTAAAGGGGGGGGCACTGAAGCTTTCTTT. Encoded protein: CASSLVKGGGTEAFF.

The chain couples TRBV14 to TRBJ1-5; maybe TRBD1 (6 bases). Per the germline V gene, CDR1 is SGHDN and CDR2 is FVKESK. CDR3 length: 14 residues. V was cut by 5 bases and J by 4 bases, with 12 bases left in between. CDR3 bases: TGTGCCAGCAGCGCTGGAGGGGGGAATCAGCCCCAGCATTTT. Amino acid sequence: CASSAGGGNQPQHF.

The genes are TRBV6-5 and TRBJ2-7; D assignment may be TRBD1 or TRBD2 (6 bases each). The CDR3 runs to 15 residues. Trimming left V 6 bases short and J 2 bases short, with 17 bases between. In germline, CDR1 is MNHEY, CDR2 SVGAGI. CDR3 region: CASSQTHRGPYEQYF. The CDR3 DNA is TGTGCCAGCAGCCAAACCCATCGGGGGCCCTACGAGCAGTACTTC.

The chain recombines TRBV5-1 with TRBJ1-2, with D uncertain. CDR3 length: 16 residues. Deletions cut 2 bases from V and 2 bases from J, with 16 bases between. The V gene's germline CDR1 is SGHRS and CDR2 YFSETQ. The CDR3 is CASSFQYGSLNYGYTF. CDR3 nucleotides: TGCGCCAGCAGCTTCCAATACGGGAGCCTAAACTATGGCTACACCTTC.

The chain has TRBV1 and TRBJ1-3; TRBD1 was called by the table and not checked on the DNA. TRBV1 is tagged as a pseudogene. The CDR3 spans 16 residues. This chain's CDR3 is CTSSQDKQDSGNTIYF. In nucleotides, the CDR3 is TGCACCAGCAGCCAAGATAAGCAGGACTCTGGAAACACCATATATTTT.

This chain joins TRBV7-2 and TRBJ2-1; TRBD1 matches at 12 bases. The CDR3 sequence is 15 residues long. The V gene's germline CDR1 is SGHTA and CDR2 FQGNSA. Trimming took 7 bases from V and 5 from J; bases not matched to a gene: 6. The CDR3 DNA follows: TGTGCCAGCAACCCGGGACAGGGGGCACACAATGAGCAGTTCTTC. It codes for CASNPGQGAHNEQFF.

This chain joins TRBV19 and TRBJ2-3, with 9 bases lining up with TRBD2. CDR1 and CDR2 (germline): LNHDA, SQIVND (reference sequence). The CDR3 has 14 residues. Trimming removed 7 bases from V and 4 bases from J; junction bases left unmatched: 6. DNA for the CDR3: TGTGCCAGTAATCGCGCGGGAGGGGCAGATACGCAGTATTTT. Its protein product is CASNRAGGADTQYF.

The CDR3 region has the DNA TGTGCCAGTGCCGACAGCGGAAGCTCCTACAATGAGCAGTTCTTC. Translating it yields CASADSGSSYNEQFF. The rearrangement links TRBV19 to TRBJ2-1, with D perhaps assigned TRBD1 or TRBD2 (5 bases each). Trimming removed 8 bases at V and 0 bases at J, with 14 bases between. This CDR3 has 15 residues. Looked up from germline, CDR1 is LNHDA and CDR2 is SQIVND (reference sequence).

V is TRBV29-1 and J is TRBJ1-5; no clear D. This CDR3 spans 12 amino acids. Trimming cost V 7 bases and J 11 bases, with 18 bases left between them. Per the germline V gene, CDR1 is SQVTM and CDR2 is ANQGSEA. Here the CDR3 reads CSAGGDGITQHF. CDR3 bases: TGCAGCGCCGGCGGGGATGGGATTACCCAGCATTTT.

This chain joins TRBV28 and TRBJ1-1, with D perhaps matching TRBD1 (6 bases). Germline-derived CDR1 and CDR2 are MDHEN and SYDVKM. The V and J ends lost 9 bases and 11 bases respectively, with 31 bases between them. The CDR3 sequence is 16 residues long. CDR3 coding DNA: TGTGCCAGTATGACGTATAGTGAGGGGGTTTCGTTGGTTGCTTTCTTT. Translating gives CASMTYSEGVSLVAFF.

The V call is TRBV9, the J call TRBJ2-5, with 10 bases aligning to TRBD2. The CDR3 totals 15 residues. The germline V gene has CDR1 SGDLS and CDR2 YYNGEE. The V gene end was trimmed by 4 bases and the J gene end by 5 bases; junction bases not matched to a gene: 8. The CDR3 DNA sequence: TGTGCCAGCAGCCCTACTAGCGGGATTGCCGAGACCCAGTACTTC. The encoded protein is CASSPTSGIAETQYF.

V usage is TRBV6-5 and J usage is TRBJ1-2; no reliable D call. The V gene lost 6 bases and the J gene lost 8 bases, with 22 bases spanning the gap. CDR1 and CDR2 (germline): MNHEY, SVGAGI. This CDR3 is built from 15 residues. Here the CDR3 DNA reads TGTGCCAGCAGCTCCATACGCGTTAAGGCGGCAGGCTACACCTTC. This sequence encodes CASSSIRVKAAGYTF.

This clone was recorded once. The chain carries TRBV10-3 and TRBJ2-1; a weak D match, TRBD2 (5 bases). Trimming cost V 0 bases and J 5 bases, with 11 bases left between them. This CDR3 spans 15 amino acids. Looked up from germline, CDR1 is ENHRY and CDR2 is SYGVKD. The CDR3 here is CAISESTGNHNEQFF. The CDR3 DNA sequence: TGTGCCATCAGTGAGTCTACGGGAAATCACAATGAGCAGTTCTTC.

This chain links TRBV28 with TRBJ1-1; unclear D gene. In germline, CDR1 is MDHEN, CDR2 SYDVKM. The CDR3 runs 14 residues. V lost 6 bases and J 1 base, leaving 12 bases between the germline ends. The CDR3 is CASRLPWGNTEAFF. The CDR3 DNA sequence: TGTGCCAGCAGGTTGCCTTGGGGGAACACTGAAGCTTTCTTT.

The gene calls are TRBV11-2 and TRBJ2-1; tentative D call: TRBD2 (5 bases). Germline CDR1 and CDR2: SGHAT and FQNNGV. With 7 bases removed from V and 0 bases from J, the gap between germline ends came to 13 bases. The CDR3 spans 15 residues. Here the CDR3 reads CASKSGRDSYNEQFF. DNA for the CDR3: TGTGCCAGCAAAAGCGGAAGGGACTCCTACAATGAGCAGTTCTTC.

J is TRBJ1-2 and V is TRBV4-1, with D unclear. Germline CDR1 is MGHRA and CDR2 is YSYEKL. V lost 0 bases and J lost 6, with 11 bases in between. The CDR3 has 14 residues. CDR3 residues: CASSQDRNSDGYTF. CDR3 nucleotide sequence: TGCGCCAGCAGCCAAGATAGGAATTCTGATGGCTACACCTTC.

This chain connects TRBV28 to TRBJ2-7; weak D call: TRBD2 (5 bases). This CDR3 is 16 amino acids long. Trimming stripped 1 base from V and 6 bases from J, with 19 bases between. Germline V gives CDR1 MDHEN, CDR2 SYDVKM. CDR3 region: CASSLSLLTGFPEQYF. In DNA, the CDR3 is TGTGCCAGCAGTTTATCCCTGTTGACGGGGTTCCCCGAGCAGTACTTC. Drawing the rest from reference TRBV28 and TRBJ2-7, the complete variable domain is DVKVTQSSRYLVKRTGEKVFLECVQDMDHENMFWYRQDPGLGLRLIYFSYDVKMKEKGDIPEGYSVSREKKERFSLILESASTNQTSMYLCASSLSLLTGFPEQYFGPGTRLTVT.

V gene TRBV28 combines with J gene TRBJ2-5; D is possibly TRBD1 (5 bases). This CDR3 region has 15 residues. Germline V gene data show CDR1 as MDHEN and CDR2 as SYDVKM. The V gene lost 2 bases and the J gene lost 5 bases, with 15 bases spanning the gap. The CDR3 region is CASSLPRAERETQYF. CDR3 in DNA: TGTGCCAGCAGTTTACCCAGGGCGGAGAGGGAGACCCAGTACTTC.